The 14 T cell receptor beta chains below come from one sample, sequenced in a study of Ad26.COV2.S vaccination and SARS-CoV-2 variants. Generated by immunoSEQ multiplex PCR, the TCRdb table keeps only in-frame clones and is missing some. The data contain fewer than 800,000 clones, 89% of them singletons. Treatment denoted: around 19 received Ad26.COV2.S at low or high dose, single or two shots; roughly 5 received placebo; per-sample allocation not given. Specimens were obtained on day 63 following the first vaccine or placebo injection. Sequences were derived from peripheral blood, sampled in a trial of Ad26.COV2.S vaccine versus placebo. The receptors come from a person aged 18-65 years who received the Ad26.COV2.S COVID-19 vaccine or a placebo.

V gene TRBV14 combines with J gene TRBJ1-1; D is perhaps TRBD1 (5 bases). V shed 7 bases and J shed 4 bases, with 13 bases lying between them. This CDR3 spans 13 amino acids. The germline gives CDR1 SGHDN, CDR2 FVKESK. CDR3 residues: CASNPLGPTEAFF. As DNA, the CDR3 is TGTGCCAGCAACCCGTTGGGGCCCACTGAAGCTTTCTTT. The full variable domain, completed using reference TRBV14 and TRBJ1-1, is EAGVTQFPSHSVIEKGQTVTLRCDPISGHDNLYWYRRVMGKEIKFLLHFVKESKQDESGMPNNRFLAERTGGTYSTLKVQPAELEDSGVYFCASNPLGPTEAFFGQGTRLTVV.

This rearrangement joins TRBV6-5 to TRBJ1-4; TRBD1 matches at 7 bases. V lost 5 bases, J lost 7 bases, and 7 bases stayed unmatched. The CDR3 has 14 amino acids. In germline, CDR1 is MNHEY, CDR2 SVGAGI. The CDR3 sequence is CASSRGQIFEKLFF. The CDR3 DNA is TGTGCCAGCAGTAGGGGACAGATTTTTGAAAAACTGTTTTTT.

V usage is TRBV19 and J usage is TRBJ2-7; 7 bases line up with TRBD1. CDR3 length: 15 amino acids. Trimming removed 4 bases from V and 2 bases from J; junction bases left unmatched: 8. Germline CDR1 reads LNHDA; CDR2 reads SQIVND (reference sequence). This CDR3 is CASSKQGRGTYEQYF. The CDR3, as DNA: TGTGCCAGTAGTAAACAGGGGCGCGGAACCTACGAGCAGTACTTC. Looking up the rest from reference TRBV19 and TRBJ2-7 gives the full variable domain: DGGITQSPKYLFRKEGQNVTLSCEQNLNHDAMYWYRQDPGQGLRLIYYSQIVNDFQKGDIAEGYSVSREKKESFPLTVTSAQKNPTAFYLCASSKQGRGTYEQYFGPGTRLTVT.

The chain employs TRBV14 and TRBJ1-6; no reliable D call. The germline CDR1 and CDR2 sequences are SGHDN and FVKESK. V dropped 0 bases and J dropped 10 bases, with 10 bases sitting between them. The CDR3 totals 14 residues. CDR3 coding DNA: TGTGCCAGCAGCCAAGATTGGGTGGTCTCACCCCTCCACTTT. Translation: CASSQDWVVSPLHF.

The V gene is TRBV6-5, the J gene TRBJ1-2; 10 bases agree with TRBD1. With V trimmed by 7 bases and J by 1 base, 3 bases remained unmatched. The CDR3 covers 14 residues. Germline assignment: CDR1 MNHEY and CDR2 SVGAGI. DNA of the CDR3: TGTGCCAGCACCCGGGACAGGGGTAACTATGGCTACACCTTC. This codes for CASTRDRGNYGYTF.

The gene calls are TRBV27 and TRBJ2-2, with 8 bases matching TRBD2. The junction had 9 bases not matched to a gene; V was cut back by 5 bases and J by 4 bases. The germline CDR1 and CDR2 sequences are MNHEY and SMNVEV (reference sequence). This CDR3 comprises 16 residues. The CDR3 sequence: CASSVLGLVGTGELFF. The CDR3 nucleotides read TGTGCCAGCAGTGTGTTGGGACTAGTGGGCACCGGGGAGCTGTTTTTT.

This clone occurred once. The chain joins TRBV14 to TRBJ1-4; TRBD1 matches at 7 bases. V was pared by 0 bases and J by 8 bases, with 6 bases of the junction left unmatched. Germline CDR1 and CDR2: SGHDN and FVKESK. This CDR3 comprises 15 residues. Here the CDR3 DNA reads TGTGCCAGCAGCCAAGAGAACAGGGGCGGAGAAAAACTGTTTTTT. This translates into CASSQENRGGEKLFF.

The gene calls are TRBV5-1 and TRBJ2-1, with a possible D match to TRBD2 (6 bases). Germline V gene lookup returns CDR1 SGHRS and CDR2 YFSETQ. V lost 2 bases, J lost 6 bases, and 15 bases lay in between. The CDR3 has 15 residues. The CDR3 DNA follows: TGCGCCAGCAGCTTCTCCGGGGGAGAATCCAATGAGCAGTTCTTC. This sequence encodes CASSFSGGESNEQFF.

The CDR3 DNA follows: TGTGCCAGCAGTTACTCGAGGCAGTCCTCCTACGAGCAGTACTTC. Protein sequence: CASSYSRQSSYEQYF. The V call is TRBV6-5, the J call TRBJ2-7; no clear D gene. The CDR3 totals 15 residues. Germline values: CDR1 MNHEY, CDR2 SVGAGI. Trimming left V 0 bases short and J 0 bases short, with 9 bases between.

CDR3 loop: CASSAGGLNQPQHF. CDR3 DNA: TGTGCCAGCAGCGCAGGGGGCTTAAATCAGCCCCAGCATTTT. V gene TRBV2 combines with J gene TRBJ1-5; TRBD1 matches at 8 bases. The J segment lost 4 bases and the V segment lost 6 bases, leaving 5 bases of the junction unmatched. Per germline, CDR1 SNHLY and CDR2 FYNNEI. This CDR3 contains 14 residues.

J is TRBJ2-7 and V is TRBV11-2, with 14 bases matching TRBD2. The CDR3 is made up of 16 amino acids. Trimming removed 1 base from V and 3 bases from J; junction bases left unmatched: 2. Germline assignment: CDR1 SGHAT and CDR2 FQNNGV. The DNA for the CDR3 is TGTGCCAGCAGCTTAGTTGGGACTAGCGGGAGCTACGAGCAGTACTTC. Protein: CASSLVGTSGSYEQYF.

In nucleotides, the CDR3 is TGCGCCAGCAGCCAAGAATTGGGGTTAAGATTAGATGGCTACACCTTC. Protein product: CASSQELGLRLDGYTF. V is TRBV4-3 and J is TRBJ1-2; D remains ambiguous. The CDR3 has 16 amino acids. Germline assignment: CDR1 LGHNA and CDR2 YSLEER. Trimming cost V 0 bases and J 6 bases, with 17 bases left between them.

The CDR3 region is CAWSVGTGGYYEQYF. Here the CDR3 DNA reads TGTGCCTGGAGTGTAGGGACAGGGGGCTACTACGAGCAGTACTTC. The chain is built from TRBV30 and TRBJ2-7, with 12 bases aligning to TRBD1. V was clipped by 0 bases and J by 3 bases; unmatched bases: 3. CDR1 and CDR2 (germline): GTSNPN, SVGIG (reference sequence). This CDR3 region has 15 residues.

V and J are TRBV6-5 and TRBJ1-5, with 7 bases that match TRBD1. The CDR3 covers 15 residues. Germline V gene lookup returns CDR1 MNHEY and CDR2 SVGAGI. Germline trimming cut 6 bases from V and 6 bases from J; bases unmatched to any gene: 11. This CDR3 reads CASRPTGDWSQPQHF. The CDR3 nucleotides read TGTGCCAGCAGGCCCACAGGGGATTGGAGTCAGCCCCAGCATTTT.